This is a list of T cell receptor beta chains from one sample in a study of long-term antiretroviral therapy in people with HIV. Profiled with immunoSEQ multiplex PCR; TCRdb holds only in-frame clones, not every one. The sample includes 20,000 to 25,000 clones, roughly 84% seen only once; the top ten take around 8.6%. Sample: unsorted PBMCs, taken 0.2 years before starting antiretroviral therapy. The origin of the receptors is a man between 18 and 35 years old with HIV. The conserved cysteine and the conserved F or W are not part of the CDR3 here. The order of the fields is J gene, V gene, CDR3 protein.

j_call: TRBJ1-1; v_call: TRBV6-6; cdr3_aa: ASSYTQGGEAF
j_call: TRBJ2-2; v_call: TRBV5-1; cdr3_aa: ASSPLTGNTGELF
j_call: TRBJ1-5; v_call: TRBV6-1; cdr3_aa: ASSRGGQPQH
j_call: TRBJ1-2; v_call: TRBV5-6; cdr3_aa: ASSFRSIANYGYT
j_call: TRBJ1-5; v_call: TRBV5-5; cdr3_aa: ASSPRTVEGYSNQPQH
j_call: TRBJ1-2; v_call: TRBV25-1; cdr3_aa: ASSEPGDRDSYGYT
j_call: TRBJ1-2; v_call: TRBV19; cdr3_aa: ASSVNGLGGYT
j_call: TRBJ2-7; v_call: TRBV6-1; cdr3_aa: ASSGGEVYEQY
j_call: TRBJ2-5; v_call: TRBV4-3; cdr3_aa: ASSPQTSGGETQY
j_call: TRBJ2-3; v_call: TRBV7-3; cdr3_aa: ASSLTGTGGVTDTQY
j_call: TRBJ1-1; v_call: TRBV6-6; cdr3_aa: ASSLETTNTEAF
j_call: TRBJ2-7; v_call: TRBV5-5; cdr3_aa: ASSVLKGPLPYEQY
j_call: TRBJ2-1; v_call: TRBV7-8; cdr3_aa: ASSGGLADPPDEQF
j_call: TRBJ1-2; v_call: TRBV11-1; cdr3_aa: ASGALSYGYT
j_call: TRBJ2-3; v_call: TRBV7-8; cdr3_aa: ASSFLNSGEEY
j_call: TRBJ2-7; v_call: TRBV5-5; cdr3_aa: ASSARNYYEQY
j_call: TRBJ1-1; v_call: TRBV7-9; cdr3_aa: ASSPSWGARVNTEAF
j_call: TRBJ1-2; v_call: TRBV29-1; cdr3_aa: SVEDLLLRYT
j_call: TRBJ1-5; v_call: TRBV4-3; cdr3_aa: ASSQGVSGDQPQH
j_call: TRBJ2-3; v_call: TRBV2; cdr3_aa: ASSEDSTDTQY
j_call: TRBJ2-1; v_call: TRBV4-3; cdr3_aa: ASSQGSTGFFNEQF
j_call: TRBJ1-1; v_call: TRBV4-1; cdr3_aa: ASSQGGLNGEAF
j_call: TRBJ1-5; v_call: TRBV23-1; cdr3_aa: ASSQAGTCNQPQH
j_call: TRBJ2-1; v_call: TRBV4-3; cdr3_aa: ASSPGYLDEQF
j_call: TRBJ2-7; v_call: TRBV7-9; cdr3_aa: ASSLAAYEQY
j_call: TRBJ1-4; v_call: TRBV18; cdr3_aa: ASSPSSEGTGGEKLF
j_call: TRBJ2-7; v_call: TRBV5-4; cdr3_aa: ASSYTATSSYEQY
j_call: TRBJ1-2; v_call: TRBV11-1; cdr3_aa: ASSLRRGREIYGYT
j_call: TRBJ1-5; v_call: TRBV7-9; cdr3_aa: ASRDGLNQPQH
j_call: TRBJ1-1; v_call: TRBV11-1; cdr3_aa: AIRGGPSTEAF
j_call: TRBJ1-1; v_call: TRBV5-1; cdr3_aa: ASSLALSGTEAF
j_call: TRBJ2-5; v_call: TRBV5-1; cdr3_aa: ASSLLVGSGETQY
j_call: TRBJ2-5; v_call: TRBV27; cdr3_aa: ASSSIAGQQETQY
j_call: TRBJ2-2; v_call: TRBV9; cdr3_aa: ASSVVEAGELF
j_call: TRBJ2-7; v_call: TRBV10-2; cdr3_aa: ASTQNQGDFSYEQY
j_call: TRBJ2-5; v_call: TRBV11-2; cdr3_aa: ASMGPSGPYRQETQY
j_call: TRBJ2-3; v_call: TRBV27; cdr3_aa: ASSLLRGSTDTQY
j_call: TRBJ2-7; v_call: TRBV2; cdr3_aa: ASRDDPGLGSSDEQY
j_call: TRBJ2-7; v_call: TRBV6-5; cdr3_aa: ASKTRGQSTEQY
j_call: TRBJ2-7; v_call: TRBV9; cdr3_aa: ASSVGLSWDEQY
j_call: TRBJ2-1; v_call: TRBV18; cdr3_aa: ASSPPAGANNEQF
j_call: TRBJ2-2; v_call: TRBV30; cdr3_aa: AWTREIANTGELF
j_call: TRBJ1-1; v_call: TRBV6-5; cdr3_aa: ASSRQGALTEAF
j_call: TRBJ2-1; v_call: TRBV5-1; cdr3_aa: ASSPWDRGVGGYNEQF
j_call: TRBJ2-5; v_call: TRBV2; cdr3_aa: ASSDEGGGGETQY
j_call: TRBJ2-3; v_call: TRBV27; cdr3_aa: ASSRLTSTDTQY
j_call: TRBJ1-2; v_call: TRBV7-9; cdr3_aa: ASSFGRAYGYT
j_call: TRBJ1-1; v_call: TRBV18; cdr3_aa: ASSPLDVEANTEAF
j_call: TRBJ1-1; v_call: TRBV18; cdr3_aa: ASSPSRQGGGTEAF
j_call: TRBJ2-3; v_call: TRBV4-2; cdr3_aa: ASSQDRWAGRLGRGTDTQY
j_call: TRBJ2-7; v_call: TRBV7-9; cdr3_aa: ASSLVSYEWQY
j_call: TRBJ2-1; v_call: TRBV28; cdr3_aa: ASSGVDSYNEQF
j_call: TRBJ1-1; v_call: TRBV6-1; cdr3_aa: ASHRGRTNTEAF
j_call: TRBJ1-2; v_call: TRBV19; cdr3_aa: ASSWGTHYGYT
j_call: TRBJ2-3; v_call: TRBV6-4; cdr3_aa: ASSPRAGHTDTQY
j_call: TRBJ2-1; v_call: TRBV4-1; cdr3_aa: ASSQLGGRAYNEQF
j_call: TRBJ2-7; v_call: TRBV10-3; cdr3_aa: AISESGTGDEQY
j_call: TRBJ1-2; v_call: TRBV6-5; cdr3_aa: ASSYGTRGSYGYT
j_call: TRBJ2-1; v_call: TRBV11-2; cdr3_aa: ASSSGTGGSEQF